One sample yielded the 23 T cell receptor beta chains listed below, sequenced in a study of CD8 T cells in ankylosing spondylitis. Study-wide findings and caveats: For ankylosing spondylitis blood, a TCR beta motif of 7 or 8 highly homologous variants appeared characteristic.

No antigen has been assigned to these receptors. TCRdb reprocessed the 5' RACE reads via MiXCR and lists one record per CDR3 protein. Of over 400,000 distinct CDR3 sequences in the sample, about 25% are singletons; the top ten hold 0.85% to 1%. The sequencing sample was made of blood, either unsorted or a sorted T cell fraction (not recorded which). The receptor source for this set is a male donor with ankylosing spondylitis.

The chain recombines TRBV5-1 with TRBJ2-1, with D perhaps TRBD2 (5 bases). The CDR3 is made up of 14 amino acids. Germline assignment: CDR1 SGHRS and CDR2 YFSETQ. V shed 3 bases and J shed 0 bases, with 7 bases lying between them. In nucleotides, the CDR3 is TGCGCCAGCAGCTCCCGGGACTCCTACAATGAGCAGTTCTTC. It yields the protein CASSSRDSYNEQFF.

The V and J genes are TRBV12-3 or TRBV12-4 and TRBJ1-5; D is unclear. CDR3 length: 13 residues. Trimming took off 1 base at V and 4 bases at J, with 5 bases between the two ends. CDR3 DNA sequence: TGTGCCAGCAGTTTAGTTTATAATCAGCCCCAGCATTTT. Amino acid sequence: CASSLVYNQPQHF.

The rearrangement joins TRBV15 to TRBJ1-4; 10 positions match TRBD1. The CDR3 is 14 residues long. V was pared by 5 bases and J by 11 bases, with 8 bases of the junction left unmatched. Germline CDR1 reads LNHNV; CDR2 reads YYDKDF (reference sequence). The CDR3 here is CATSEGLDRGKLFF. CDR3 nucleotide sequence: TGTGCCACCAGCGAAGGGCTGGACAGGGGGAAACTGTTTTTT.

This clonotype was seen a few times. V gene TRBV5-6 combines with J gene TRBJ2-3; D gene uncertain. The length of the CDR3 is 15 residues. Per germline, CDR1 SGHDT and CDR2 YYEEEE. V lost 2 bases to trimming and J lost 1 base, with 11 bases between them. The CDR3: CASSFKAGGTDTQYF. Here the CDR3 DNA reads TGTGCCAGCAGCTTTAAGGCAGGCGGCACAGATACGCAGTATTTT.

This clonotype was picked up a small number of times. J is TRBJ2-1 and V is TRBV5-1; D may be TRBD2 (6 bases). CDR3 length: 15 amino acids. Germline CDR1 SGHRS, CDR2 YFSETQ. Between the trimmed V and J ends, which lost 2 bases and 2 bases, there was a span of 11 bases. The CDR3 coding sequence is TGCGCCAGCAGCTTAGATACTAGCACCTACAATGAGCAGTTCTTC. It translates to CASSLDTSTYNEQFF.

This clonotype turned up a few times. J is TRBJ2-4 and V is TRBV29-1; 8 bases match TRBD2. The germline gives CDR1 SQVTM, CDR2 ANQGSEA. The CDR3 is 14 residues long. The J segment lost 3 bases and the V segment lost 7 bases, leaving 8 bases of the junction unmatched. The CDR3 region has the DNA TGCAGCGCCTCGGGGCGGGGGGTCAAAAACATTCAGTACTTC. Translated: CSASGRGVKNIQYF.

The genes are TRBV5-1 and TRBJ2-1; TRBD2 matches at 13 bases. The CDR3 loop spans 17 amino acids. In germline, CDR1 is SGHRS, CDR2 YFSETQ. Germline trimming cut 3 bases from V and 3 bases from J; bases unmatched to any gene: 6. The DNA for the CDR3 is TGCGCCAGCAGCTCGGGACTAGCGGGAAGGAGCTACAATGAGCAGTTCTTC. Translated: CASSSGLAGRSYNEQFF. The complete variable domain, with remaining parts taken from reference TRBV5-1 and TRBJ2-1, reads KAGVTQTPRYLIKTRGQQVTLSCSPISGHRSVSWYQQTPGQGLQFLFEYFSETQRNKGNFPGRFSGRQFSNSRSEMNVSTLELGDSALYLCASSSGLAGRSYNEQFFGPGTRLTVL.

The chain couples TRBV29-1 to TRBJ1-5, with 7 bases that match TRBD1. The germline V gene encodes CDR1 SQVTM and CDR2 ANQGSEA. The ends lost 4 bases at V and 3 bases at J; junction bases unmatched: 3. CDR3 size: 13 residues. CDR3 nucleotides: TGCAGCGTTGTAGGACAGGCCAATCAGCCCCAGCATTTT. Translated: CSVVGQANQPQHF. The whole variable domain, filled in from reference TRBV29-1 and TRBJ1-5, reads SAVISQKPSRDICQRGTSLTIQCQVDSQVTMMFWYRQQPGQSLTLIATANQGSEATYESGFVIDKFPISRPNLTFSTLTVSNMSPEDSSIYLCSVVGQANQPQHFGDGTRLSIL.

CDR3: CSASPFRTGGYNEQFF. Written as DNA, the CDR3 is TGCAGTGCTAGCCCTTTCCGGACAGGGGGTTACAATGAGCAGTTCTTC. The chain links TRBV20-1 to TRBJ2-1, with 10 positions matching TRBD1. Germline V gene sequence: CDR1 DFQATT, CDR2 SNEGSKA (reference sequence). Trimming took 3 bases from V and 4 from J; bases not matched to a gene: 9. The CDR3 runs 16 residues.

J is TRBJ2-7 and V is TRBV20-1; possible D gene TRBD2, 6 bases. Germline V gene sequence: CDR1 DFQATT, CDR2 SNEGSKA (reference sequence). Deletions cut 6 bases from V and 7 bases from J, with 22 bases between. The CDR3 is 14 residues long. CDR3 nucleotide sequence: TGCAGTGCAGGAGTGGGACTCCGTTGGGGTGAGCAGTACTTC. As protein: CSAGVGLRWGEQYF.

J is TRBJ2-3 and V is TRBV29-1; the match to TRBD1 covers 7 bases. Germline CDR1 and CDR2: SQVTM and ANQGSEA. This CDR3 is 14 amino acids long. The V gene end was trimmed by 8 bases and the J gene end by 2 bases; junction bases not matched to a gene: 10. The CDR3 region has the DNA TGCAGCCATGCCCGGACAGGATCCACAGATACGCAGTATTTT. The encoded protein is CSHARTGSTDTQYF.

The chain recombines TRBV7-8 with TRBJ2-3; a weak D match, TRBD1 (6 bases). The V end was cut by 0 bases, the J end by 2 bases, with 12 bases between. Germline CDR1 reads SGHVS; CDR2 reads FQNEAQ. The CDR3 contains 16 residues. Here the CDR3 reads CASSLAETGTTDTQYF. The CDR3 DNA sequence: TGTGCCAGCAGCTTAGCGGAAACAGGGACCACAGATACGCAGTATTTT. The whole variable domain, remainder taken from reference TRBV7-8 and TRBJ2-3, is GAGVSQSPRYKVAKRGQDVALRCDPISGHVSLFWYQQALGQGPEFLTYFQNEAQLDKSGLPSDRFFAERPEGSVSTLKIQRTQQEDSAVYLCASSLAETGTTDTQYFGPGTRLTVL.

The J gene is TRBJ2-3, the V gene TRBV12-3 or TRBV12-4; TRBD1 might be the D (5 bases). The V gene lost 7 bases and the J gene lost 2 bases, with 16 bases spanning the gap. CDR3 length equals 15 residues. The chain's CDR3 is CASNPKGLVTDTQYF. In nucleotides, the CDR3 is TGTGCCAGCAATCCAAAGGGGTTAGTCACAGATACGCAGTATTTT.

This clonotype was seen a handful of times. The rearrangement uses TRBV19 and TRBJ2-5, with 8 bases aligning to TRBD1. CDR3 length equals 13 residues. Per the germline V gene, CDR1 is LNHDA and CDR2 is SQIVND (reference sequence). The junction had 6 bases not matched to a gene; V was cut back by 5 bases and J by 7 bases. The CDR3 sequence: CASSPTDRGTQYF. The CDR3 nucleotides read TGTGCCAGTAGTCCCACCGACAGGGGGACCCAGTACTTC.

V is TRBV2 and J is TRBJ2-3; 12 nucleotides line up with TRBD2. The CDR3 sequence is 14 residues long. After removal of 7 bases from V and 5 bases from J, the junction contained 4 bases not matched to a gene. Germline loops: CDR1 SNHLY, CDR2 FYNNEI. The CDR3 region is CASKLAGGVDTQYF. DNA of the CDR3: TGTGCCAGCAAACTAGCGGGAGGTGTAGATACGCAGTATTTT.

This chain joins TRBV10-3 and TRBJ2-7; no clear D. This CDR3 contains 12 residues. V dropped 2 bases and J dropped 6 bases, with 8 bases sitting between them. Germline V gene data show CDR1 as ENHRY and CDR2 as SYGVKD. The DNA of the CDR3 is TGTGCCATCAGTGAGGTAGGTGGCGAGCAGTACGTC. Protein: CAISEVGGEQYV.

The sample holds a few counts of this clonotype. The CDR3 coding sequence is TGTGCCAGCAGCCCCAGACTAGCGGGAGGGGAGCGGGAGCTGTTTTTT. Translating it yields CASSPRLAGGERELFF. The rearrangement links TRBV7-8 to TRBJ2-2, with 14 bases that match TRBD2. CDR1 is SGHVS, CDR2 FQNEAQ, per germline. J gave up 9 bases and V 5 bases, and 8 bases lay outside the gene matches. CDR3 length equals 16 residues.

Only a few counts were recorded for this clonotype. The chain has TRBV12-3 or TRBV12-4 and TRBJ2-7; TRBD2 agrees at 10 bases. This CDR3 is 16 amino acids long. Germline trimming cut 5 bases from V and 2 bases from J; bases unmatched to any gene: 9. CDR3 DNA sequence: TGTGCCAGCAGTCTCATAGCGGGAGGTATGACCTACGAGCAGTACTTC. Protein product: CASSLIAGGMTYEQYF.

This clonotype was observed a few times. CDR3 region: CASSLRSASGNTIYF. The CDR3 region has the DNA TGCGCCAGCAGCCTGCGGTCGGCCTCTGGAAACACCATATATTTT. The chain couples TRBV5-1 to TRBJ1-3; D is uncertain. Trimming shortened V by 4 bases and J by 0 bases, and 11 bases separated the two germline ends. Per the germline V gene, CDR1 is SGHRS and CDR2 is YFSETQ. The CDR3 contains 15 residues.

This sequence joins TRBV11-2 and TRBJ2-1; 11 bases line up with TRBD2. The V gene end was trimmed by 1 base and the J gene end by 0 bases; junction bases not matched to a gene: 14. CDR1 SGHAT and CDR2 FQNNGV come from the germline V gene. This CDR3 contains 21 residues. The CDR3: CASSLVPRRLAGTSSYNEQFF. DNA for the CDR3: TGTGCCAGCAGCTTAGTCCCCCGGCGACTAGCGGGGACGAGCTCCTACAATGAGCAGTTCTTC.

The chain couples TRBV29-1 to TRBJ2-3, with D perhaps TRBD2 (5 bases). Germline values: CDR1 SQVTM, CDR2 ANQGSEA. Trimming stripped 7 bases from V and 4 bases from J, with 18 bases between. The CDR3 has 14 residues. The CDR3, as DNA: TGCAGCGGCGATCCGGGAACTCGCCCAGATACGCAGTATTTT. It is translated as CSGDPGTRPDTQYF.

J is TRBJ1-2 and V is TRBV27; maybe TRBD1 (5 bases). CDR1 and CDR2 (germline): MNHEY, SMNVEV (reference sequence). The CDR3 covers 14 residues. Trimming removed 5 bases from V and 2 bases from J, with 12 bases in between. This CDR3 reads CASSPPGPNYGYTF. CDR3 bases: TGTGCCAGCAGTCCACCGGGGCCAAACTATGGCTACACCTTC.

CDR3 region: CATRGDQTEAFF. For the CDR3, the DNA is TGTGCCACCAGGGGAGATCAGACTGAAGCTTTCTTT. The chain combines TRBV24-1 with TRBJ1-1; D not resolved. This CDR3 is built from 12 residues. V was shortened by 7 bases and J by 5 bases, with 10 bases between the two germline ends. The germline gives CDR1 KGHDR, CDR2 SFDVKD.